One sample yielded the 25 T cell receptor beta chains listed below, sequenced in a study of blood T cell repertoires in COVID-19. Here immunoSEQ multiplex PCR was the method, and the copy in TCRdb shows in-frame clones only, minus some. Altogether under 500,000 clones are present, roughly 87% being singletons, with the ten largest covering about 2.1%. Sequenced input: PBMCs or T cells enriched from blood (not recorded which). The receptors were sampled from a woman under 30 with acute COVID-19.

The chain recombines TRBV30 with TRBJ1-6; no clear D gene. CDR1 and CDR2 from the germline V gene are GTSNPN and SVGIG (reference sequence). V was trimmed by 2 bases and J by 1 base, leaving 9 bases between them. The CDR3 runs to 15 residues. The CDR3 spells CAWSYSFSYNSPLHF. CDR3 DNA: TGTGCCTGGAGTTACAGTTTTTCCTATAATTCACCCCTCCACTTT.

The genes are TRBV6-2 or TRBV6-3 and TRBJ2-7, with a tentative D call TRBD2 (6 bases). Trimming left V 8 bases short and J 10 bases short, with 12 bases between. Germline V gives CDR1 MNHEY, CDR2 SVGEGT. This CDR3 comprises 10 residues. This CDR3 is CASRSGTQYF. Here the CDR3 DNA reads TGTGCCAGCCGTTCAGGGACTCAGTACTTC.

V gene TRBV9 combines with J gene TRBJ2-1; 16 positions agree with TRBD2. Trimming removed 1 base from V and 1 base from J; junction bases left unmatched: 2. Per germline, CDR1 SGDLS and CDR2 YYNGEE. This CDR3 spans 18 amino acids. This chain's CDR3 is CASSVPGLAGGSYNEQFF. Written as DNA, the CDR3 is TGTGCCAGCAGCGTACCGGGACTAGCGGGAGGGTCCTACAATGAGCAGTTCTTC.

The chain recombines TRBV28 with TRBJ2-3; D is possibly TRBD1 (6 bases). Germline V gene data show CDR1 as MDHEN and CDR2 as SYDVKM. The CDR3 has 15 residues. Trimming cost V 2 bases and J 2 bases, with 11 bases left between them. CDR3 in amino acids: CASSLPRGNTDTQYF. As DNA, the CDR3 is TGTGCCAGCAGTTTACCCAGGGGCAACACAGATACGCAGTATTTT.

This chain joins TRBV4-3 and TRBJ1-6; 7 bases agree with TRBD1. This CDR3 region has 16 residues. V trimming: 0 bases; J trimming: 3 bases; junction bases outside the gene matches: 2. The germline V gene has CDR1 LGHNA and CDR2 YSLEER. The CDR3 DNA is TGCGCCAGCAGCCAAGATCGGGACAGCTATAATTCACCCCTCCACTTT. Translating it yields CASSQDRDSYNSPLHF.

The chain is built from TRBV18 and TRBJ1-5, with 7 bases fitting TRBD1. Germline assignment: CDR1 KGHSH and CDR2 LQKENI. There are 15 residues in the CDR3. Losses at the gene ends were 4 bases for V and 4 bases for J; bases not matched to a gene: 7. The CDR3 reads CASSLETGVNQPQHF. CDR3 DNA: TGTGCCAGCTCACTAGAAACAGGGGTAAATCAGCCCCAGCATTTT. The whole variable domain, remainder taken from reference TRBV18 and TRBJ1-5, is NAGVMQNPRHLVRRRGQEARLRCSPMKGHSHVYWYRQLPEEGLKFMVYLQKENIIDESGMPKERFSAEFPKEGPSILRIQQVVRGDSAAYFCASSLETGVNQPQHFGDGTRLSIL.

The CDR3 nucleotides are TGTGCCAGCAGCGCGAGCGGGGCCCTCCAAGAGACCCAGTACTTC. This sequence encodes CASSASGALQETQYF. This sequence joins TRBV9 and TRBJ2-5, with 7 bases fitting TRBD2. Germline values: CDR1 SGDLS, CDR2 YYNGEE. This CDR3 has 15 residues. The ends lost 3 bases at V and 1 base at J; junction bases unmatched: 6.

The J gene is TRBJ2-3, the V gene TRBV5-1, with unresolved D. The CDR3 sequence is 14 residues long. V was clipped by 4 bases and J by 2 bases, with 11 bases between them. Germline V gene data show CDR1 as SGHRS and CDR2 as YFSETQ. The CDR3 nucleotides are TGCGCCAGCAGCCTATTCCCCACCACAGATACGCAGTATTTT. Amino acid sequence: CASSLFPTTDTQYF.

The chain links TRBV29-1 to TRBJ1-4; possible D gene TRBD1, 5 bases. This CDR3 contains 17 residues. Trimming removed 4 bases from V and 0 bases from J, with 18 bases in between. CDR1 and CDR2 from the germline V gene are SQVTM and ANQGSEA. For the CDR3, the DNA is TGCAGCGTTGGGGCAGGGCAAACCCCCGCAACTAATGAAAAACTGTTTTTT. It encodes CSVGAGQTPATNEKLFF.

The chain employs TRBV4-3 and TRBJ2-5, with 8 bases lining up with TRBD2. The germline gives CDR1 LGHNA, CDR2 YSLEER. V lost 0 bases to trimming and J lost 4 bases; unmatched junction nucleotides: 7. The CDR3 contains 16 residues. CDR3 region: CASSQDYRLAGETQYF. For the CDR3, the DNA is TGCGCCAGCAGCCAAGATTACCGGCTAGCGGGAGAGACCCAGTACTTC.

This clone came up a few times. This chain links TRBV6-4 with TRBJ1-1; 9 nucleotides agree with TRBD1. Unmatched junction bases numbered 6, after V lost 5 bases and J lost 2 bases. The germline CDR1 and CDR2 sequences are MRHNA and SNTAGT. The CDR3 covers 15 residues. CDR3: CASSRGQGFNTEAFF. CDR3 sequence (DNA): TGTGCCAGCAGTAGGGGACAGGGCTTTAACACTGAAGCTTTCTTT.

The chain has TRBV29-1 and TRBJ2-7, with 10 bases fitting TRBD2. The CDR3 consists of 13 residues. V dropped 4 bases and J dropped 4; count of bases not matched to a gene: 4. Germline loops: CDR1 SQVTM, CDR2 ANQGSEA. This CDR3 is CSVVLAGQYEQYF. CDR3 bases: TGCAGCGTTGTACTAGCGGGACAGTACGAGCAGTACTTC.

This chain uses TRBV9 with TRBJ2-7, with D possibly matching TRBD2 (6 bases). CDR1 is SGDLS, CDR2 YYNGEE, per germline. With 0 bases removed from V and 6 bases from J, the gap between germline ends came to 16 bases. CDR3 size: 15 residues. DNA of the CDR3: TGTGCCAGCAGCGTAGCTGGGGGAGGTTCGAGCGAGCAGTACTTC. As protein: CASSVAGGGSSEQYF.

The chain recombines TRBV7-2 with TRBJ2-7, with D perhaps TRBD2 (6 bases). The CDR3 has 12 residues. Germline-derived CDR1 and CDR2 are SGHTA and FQGNSA. The V gene lost 7 bases and the J gene lost 6 bases, with 13 bases spanning the gap. The chain's CDR3 is CASTYTSSEQYF. The CDR3 bases are TGTGCCAGCACCTATACTAGCAGCGAGCAGTACTTC.

The chain uses TRBV11-2 and TRBJ2-3; D remains ambiguous. CDR3 size: 16 residues. V was cut by 5 bases and J by 0 bases, with 15 bases left in between. CDR1 is SGHAT and CDR2 is FQNNGV in the germline V gene. This chain's CDR3 is CASSPPPRVSTDTQYF. The CDR3 nucleotides are TGTGCCAGCAGCCCACCGCCACGGGTCAGCACAGATACGCAGTATTTT.

The CDR3 sequence: CASSSGGASTDTQYF. The CDR3 DNA follows: TGTGCCAGCAGTAGCGGGGGGGCTAGCACAGATACGCAGTATTTT. This chain joins TRBV6-4 and TRBJ2-3, with 10 nucleotides matching TRBD2. Germline trimming cut 5 bases from V and 0 bases from J; bases unmatched to any gene: 2. Germline-derived CDR1 and CDR2 are MRHNA and SNTAGT. CDR3 size: 15 residues.

A single count supports this clone. This rearrangement joins TRBV18 to TRBJ2-2, with 10 bases aligning to TRBD1. Germline V CDR1 and CDR2: KGHSH, LQKENI. The CDR3 has 18 residues. J was trimmed by 7 bases and V by 2 bases; bases with no gene match: 13. The DNA for the CDR3 is TGTGCCAGCTCACCAGACCGAATCGACAGGGGGCGAAACGGGGAGCTGTTTTTT. Residues: CASSPDRIDRGRNGELFF.

Comment on this clone: Because the CDR3 is missing its conserved closing phenylalanine or tryptophan, this is likely a read error. The DNA is left out, because the CDR3 cannot be placed on it with certainty; the CDR3 is given as TCRdb lists it. The gene calls are TRBV6-5 and TRBJ1-6; the table's D call, TRBD1, was not checked against the DNA. Germline V gene lookup returns CDR1 MNHEY and CDR2 SVGAGI. The length of the CDR3 is 10 amino acids, counting both ends. The CDR3 sequence is CASRNRDIWA.

This chain connects TRBV6-5 to TRBJ1-6; no clear D. With 7 bases removed from V and 2 bases from J, the gap between germline ends came to 9 bases. The CDR3 consists of 14 residues. Germline values: CDR1 MNHEY, CDR2 SVGAGI. The DNA for the CDR3 is TGTGCCAGCACCCCGGAGACCTATAATTCACCCCTCCACTTT. Its translation is CASTPETYNSPLHF.

This chain connects TRBV5-1 to TRBJ1-1; D gene ambiguous. CDR3 length: 13 amino acids. Trimming stripped 5 bases from V and 0 bases from J, with 8 bases between. Germline V gene data show CDR1 as SGHRS and CDR2 as YFSETQ. The CDR3 protein is CASSLTLNTEAFF. In DNA, the CDR3 is TGCGCCAGCAGTCTAACGTTGAACACTGAAGCTTTCTTT.

Points on this clone: The identical CDR3 is also encoded by other nucleotide sequences in the sample. The chain has TRBV7-3 and TRBJ1-1; D not certain. V dropped 2 bases and J dropped 1 base, with 8 bases sitting between them. Germline lookup yields CDR1 SGHTA and CDR2 FQGTGA. The CDR3 covers 14 residues. The CDR3 region has the DNA TGTGCCAGCAGCTTAGGAACGGGGAACACTGAAGCTTTCTTT. Translating gives CASSLGTGNTEAFF.

The chain recombines TRBV5-8 with TRBJ1-2; 10 positions agree with TRBD1. The CDR3 sequence is 15 residues long. Germline trimming cut 5 bases from V and 7 bases from J; bases unmatched to any gene: 11. Germline V CDR1 and CDR2: SGHTS, YDEGEE. The CDR3 spells CASRSPGQGLSGYTF. The CDR3 region has the DNA TGTGCCAGCAGAAGCCCGGGACAGGGGCTTTCTGGCTACACCTTC.

This clone showed up just a few times. The chain carries TRBV27 and TRBJ1-2; 8 positions agree with TRBD1. V shed 5 bases, J shed 4 bases, and the junction held 6 bases outside the gene matches. From germline, CDR1 is MNHEY and CDR2 SMNVEV (reference sequence). CDR3 size: 14 residues. CDR3 bases: TGTGCCAGCAGTATTAGGACAGGGAGCTATGGCTACACCTTC. Protein: CASSIRTGSYGYTF.

The chain joins TRBV29-1 to TRBJ2-5, with TRBD1 as a possible D gene (6 bases). V lost 8 bases, J lost 3 bases, and 16 bases lay in between. Germline V gene data show CDR1 as SQVTM and CDR2 as ANQGSEA. This CDR3 has 13 amino acids. CDR3 sequence reads: CSSAPGHKETQYF. The CDR3 DNA reads TGCAGCTCGGCCCCGGGACATAAAGAGACCCAGTACTTC.

V and J are TRBV9 and TRBJ2-7; 9 positions match TRBD2. The CDR3 extends over 14 amino acids. J gave up 5 bases and V 2 bases, and 5 bases lay outside the gene matches. Germline-derived CDR1 and CDR2 are SGDLS and YYNGEE. The CDR3 nucleotides are TGTGCCAGCAGCGTCGGTCTAGCGGGGAACGAGCAGTACTTC. The encoded protein is CASSVGLAGNEQYF. The whole variable domain, filled in from reference TRBV9 and TRBJ2-7, reads DSGVTQTPKHLITATGQRVTLRCSPRSGDLSVYWYQQSLDQGLQFLIQYYNGEERAKGNILERFSAQQFPDLHSELNLSSLELGDSALYFCASSVGLAGNEQYFGPGTRLTVT.